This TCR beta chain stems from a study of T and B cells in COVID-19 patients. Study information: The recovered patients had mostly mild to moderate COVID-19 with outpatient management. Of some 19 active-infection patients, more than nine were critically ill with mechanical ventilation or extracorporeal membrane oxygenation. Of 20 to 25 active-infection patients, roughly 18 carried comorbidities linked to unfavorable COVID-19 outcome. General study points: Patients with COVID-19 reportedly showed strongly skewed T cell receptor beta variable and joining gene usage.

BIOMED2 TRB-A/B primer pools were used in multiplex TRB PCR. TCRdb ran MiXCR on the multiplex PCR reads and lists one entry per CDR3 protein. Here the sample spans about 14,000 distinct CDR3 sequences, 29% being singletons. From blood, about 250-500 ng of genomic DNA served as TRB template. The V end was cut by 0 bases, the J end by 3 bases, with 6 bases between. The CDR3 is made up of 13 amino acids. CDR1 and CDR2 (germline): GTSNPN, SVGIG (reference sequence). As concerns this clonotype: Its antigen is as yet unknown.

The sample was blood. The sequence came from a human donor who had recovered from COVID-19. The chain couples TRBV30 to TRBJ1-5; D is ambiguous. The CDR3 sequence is CAWSVTFNQPQHF. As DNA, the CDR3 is TGTGCCTGGAGTGTGACGTTCAATCAGCCCCAGCATTTT.